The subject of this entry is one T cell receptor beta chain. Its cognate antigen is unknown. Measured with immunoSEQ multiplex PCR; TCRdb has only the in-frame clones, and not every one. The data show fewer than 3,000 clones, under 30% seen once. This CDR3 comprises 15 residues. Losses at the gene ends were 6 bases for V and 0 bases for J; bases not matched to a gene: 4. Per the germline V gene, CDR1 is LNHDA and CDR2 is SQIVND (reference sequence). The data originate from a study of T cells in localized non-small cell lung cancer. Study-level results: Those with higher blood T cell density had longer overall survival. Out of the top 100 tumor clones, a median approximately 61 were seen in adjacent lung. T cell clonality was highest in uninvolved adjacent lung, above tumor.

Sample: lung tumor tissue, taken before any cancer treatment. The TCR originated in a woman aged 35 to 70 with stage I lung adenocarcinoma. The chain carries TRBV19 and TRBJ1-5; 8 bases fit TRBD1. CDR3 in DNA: TGTGCCAGTAGCGACAGGGGAATTAGCAATCAGCCCCAGCATTTT. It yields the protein CASSDRGISNQPQHF.